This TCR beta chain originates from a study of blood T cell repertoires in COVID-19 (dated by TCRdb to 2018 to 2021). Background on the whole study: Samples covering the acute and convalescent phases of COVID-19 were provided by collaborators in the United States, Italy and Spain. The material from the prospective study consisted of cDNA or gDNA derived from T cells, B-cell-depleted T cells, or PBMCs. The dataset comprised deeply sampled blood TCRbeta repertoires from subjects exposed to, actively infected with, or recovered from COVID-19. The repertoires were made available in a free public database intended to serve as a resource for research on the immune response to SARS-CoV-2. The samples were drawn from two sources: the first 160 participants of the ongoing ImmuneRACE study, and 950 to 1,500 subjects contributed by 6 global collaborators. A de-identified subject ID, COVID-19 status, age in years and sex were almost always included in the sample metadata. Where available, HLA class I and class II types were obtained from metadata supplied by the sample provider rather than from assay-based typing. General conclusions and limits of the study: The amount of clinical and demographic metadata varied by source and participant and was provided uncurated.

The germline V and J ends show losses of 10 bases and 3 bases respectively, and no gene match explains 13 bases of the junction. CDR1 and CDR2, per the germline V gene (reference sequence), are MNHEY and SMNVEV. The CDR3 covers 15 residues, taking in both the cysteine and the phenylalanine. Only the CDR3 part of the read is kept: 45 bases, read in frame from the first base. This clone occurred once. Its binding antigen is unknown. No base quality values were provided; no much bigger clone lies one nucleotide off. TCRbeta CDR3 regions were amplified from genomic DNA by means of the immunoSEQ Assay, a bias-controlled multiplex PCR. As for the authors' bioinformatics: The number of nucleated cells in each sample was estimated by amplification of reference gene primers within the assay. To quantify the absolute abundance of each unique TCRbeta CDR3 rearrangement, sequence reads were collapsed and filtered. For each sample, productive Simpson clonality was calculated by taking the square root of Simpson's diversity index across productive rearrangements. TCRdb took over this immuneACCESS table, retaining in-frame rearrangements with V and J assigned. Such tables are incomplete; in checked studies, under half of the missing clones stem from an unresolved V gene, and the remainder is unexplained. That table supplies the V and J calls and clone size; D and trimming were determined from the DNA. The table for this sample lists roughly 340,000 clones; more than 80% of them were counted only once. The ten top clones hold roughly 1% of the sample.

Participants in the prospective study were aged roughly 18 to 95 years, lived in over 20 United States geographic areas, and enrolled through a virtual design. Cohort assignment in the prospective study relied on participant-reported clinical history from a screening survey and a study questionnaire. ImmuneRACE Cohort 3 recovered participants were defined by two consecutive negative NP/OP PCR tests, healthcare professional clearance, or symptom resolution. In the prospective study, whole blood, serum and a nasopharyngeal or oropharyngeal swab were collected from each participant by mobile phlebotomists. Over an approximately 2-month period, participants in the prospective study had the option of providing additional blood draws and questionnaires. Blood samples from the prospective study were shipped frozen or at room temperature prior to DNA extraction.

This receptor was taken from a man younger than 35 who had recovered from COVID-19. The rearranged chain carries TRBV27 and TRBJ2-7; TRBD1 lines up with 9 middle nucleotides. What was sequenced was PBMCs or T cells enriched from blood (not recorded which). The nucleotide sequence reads TGTGCCACTGCCCCCGGGACAGGGTTTAGCTACGAGCAGTACTTC. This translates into CATAPGTGFSYEQYF.